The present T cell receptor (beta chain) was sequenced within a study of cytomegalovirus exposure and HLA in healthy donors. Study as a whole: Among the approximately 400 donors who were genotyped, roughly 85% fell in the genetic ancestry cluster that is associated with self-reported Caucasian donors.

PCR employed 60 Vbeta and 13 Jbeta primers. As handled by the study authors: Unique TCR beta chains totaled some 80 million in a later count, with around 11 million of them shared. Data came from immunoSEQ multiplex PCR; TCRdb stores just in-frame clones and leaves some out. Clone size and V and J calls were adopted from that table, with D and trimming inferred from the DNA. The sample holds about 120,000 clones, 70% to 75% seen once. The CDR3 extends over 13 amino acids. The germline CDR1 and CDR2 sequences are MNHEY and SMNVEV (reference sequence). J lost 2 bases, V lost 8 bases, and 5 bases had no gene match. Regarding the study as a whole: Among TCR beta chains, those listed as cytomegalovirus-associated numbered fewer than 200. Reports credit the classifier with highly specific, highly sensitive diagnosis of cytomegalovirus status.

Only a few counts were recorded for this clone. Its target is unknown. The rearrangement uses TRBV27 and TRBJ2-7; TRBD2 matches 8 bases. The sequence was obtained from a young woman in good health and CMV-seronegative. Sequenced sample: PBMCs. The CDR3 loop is CASRPGLAYEQYF. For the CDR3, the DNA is TGTGCCAGCCGACCGGGACTAGCCTACGAGCAGTACTTC.